The clone carrying this TCR beta chain showed up just a few times. Its specificity is unknown. These data originate in a study of vaccination and CD4 T cells after COVID-19. The CDR3 runs 14 residues. V lost 3 bases to trimming and J lost 2 bases, with 11 bases between them. Treatment given: roughly 10-day PBMC culture with coronavirus spike peptide pools or control peptides (ViraFEST assay). Culture conditions combined around 2 million PBMCs per well with 7.5 to 10 IU/ml IL-2 and roughly 10 ug/ml peptide pools. Negative selection purified CD4+ T cells after roughly 9 days of culture. Cultured CD4+ T cells had their DNA profiled by the Oncomine TCR Beta short-read assay. TCRdb itself ran the PCR reads through MiXCR, one entry per CDR3 protein. The sample contains about 20,000 distinct CDR3 sequences, 47% of which appear only once.

This clonotype was sampled from a human donor who had recovered from COVID-19. The J gene is TRBJ2-7, the V gene TRBV12-3 or TRBV12-4, with a weak D call TRBD1 (6 bases). Sequenced here: CD4+ T cells from blood, cultured in vitro, sampled before SARS-CoV-2 vaccination. CDR3 amino acids: CASSLKGGPYEQYF. In DNA, the CDR3 is TGTGCCAGCAGTTTGAAAGGGGGACCCTACGAGCAGTACTTC.